The 9 T cell receptor beta chains below come from one sample, sequenced in a study of shared clonotypes between healthy human individuals. TCRdb keeps only in-frame clones here, not all; method: immunoSEQ multiplex PCR. This sample has about 1 million clones, with around 78% found just once. Specimen: memory CD4+ T cells from PBMCs. As to subset: CD45RA-negative fraction. All receptors derive from a man younger than 35 in good health. Some clones in this sample may be carry-over from other donors' samples.

This clone has a handful of counts. CDR3 DNA sequence: TGTGCCAGCAGTGAACGGGCCGATGAGCAGTTCTTC. Its protein product is CASSERADEQFF. This chain uses TRBV25-1 with TRBJ2-1, with unresolved D. Trimming removed 2 bases at V and 8 bases at J, with 7 bases between. Germline loops: CDR1 MGHDK, CDR2 SYGVNS. The CDR3 extends over 12 amino acids.

Remarks on this clone: The DNA is omitted, as the CDR3 cannot be located on it reliably, and the CDR3 follows TCRdb's listing. The chain is built from TRBV28 and TRBJ2-1; the DNA was not compared with TRBD2, the D call given in the table. From germline, CDR1 is MDHEN and CDR2 SYDVKM. With termini counted, the CDR3 has 12 amino acids. The CDR3 spells CASSSSVEVQFF.

J is TRBJ1-2 and V is TRBV25-1; D is unclear. CDR1 and CDR2 (germline): MGHDK, SYGVNS. The CDR3 consists of 13 residues. The V end lost 3 bases, the J end lost 4 bases, and 9 bases lay between the germline ends. The CDR3 sequence is CASSEWPTYGYTF. The CDR3 DNA reads TGTGCCAGCAGTGAGTGGCCGACCTATGGCTACACCTTC.

This chain joins TRBV5-1 and TRBJ2-1; 11 nucleotides line up with TRBD2. With V trimmed by 6 bases and J by 5 bases, 1 base remained unmatched. Germline V gene lookup returns CDR1 SGHRS and CDR2 YFSETQ. This CDR3 region has 13 residues. This chain's CDR3 is CASKGLADNEQFF. DNA of the CDR3: TGCGCCAGCAAGGGACTAGCGGACAATGAGCAGTTCTTC.

The V and J genes are TRBV19 and TRBJ1-5; D ambiguous. CDR1 is LNHDA and CDR2 is SQIVND in the germline V gene (reference sequence). The CDR3 totals 16 residues. V was shortened by 2 bases and J by 0 bases, with 11 bases between the two germline ends. Here the CDR3 reads CASSIRQTYSNQPQHF. DNA for the CDR3: TGTGCCAGTAGTATAAGGCAGACTTATAGCAATCAGCCCCAGCATTTT.

This clone was detected ten times or more. Other DNA variants within this sample encode the same CDR3. The chain uses TRBV7-3 and TRBJ2-3; D unclear. V was shortened by 5 bases and J by 2 bases, with 8 bases between the two germline ends. CDR1 SGHTA and CDR2 FQGTGA come from the germline V gene. CDR3 length: 13 amino acids. The CDR3 sequence: CASSTDSTDTQYF. CDR3 nucleotide sequence: TGTGCCAGCAGCACCGACTCCACAGATACGCAGTATTTT.

The chain links TRBV28 to TRBJ1-1, with unresolved D. Germline lookup yields CDR1 MDHEN and CDR2 SYDVKM. The CDR3 is made up of 14 amino acids. The germline V and J ends were trimmed by 2 bases and 4 bases, with 11 bases remaining between them. The CDR3 here is CASSLLAESTEAFF. The DNA of the CDR3 is TGTGCCAGCAGTTTACTGGCGGAGAGCACTGAAGCTTTCTTT.

Worth noting for this clone: Within the sample, other DNA sequences also encode this same CDR3. CDR3 nucleotide sequence: TGTGCCACCAGCAGGGAAGAGACCCAGTACTTC. It encodes CATSREETQYF. This sequence joins TRBV15 and TRBJ2-5; D not resolved. The germline gives CDR1 LNHNV, CDR2 YYDKDF (reference sequence). Trimming took off 3 bases at V and 3 bases at J, with 2 bases between the two ends. This CDR3 has 11 amino acids.

V gene TRBV5-8 combines with J gene TRBJ2-3, with D uncertain. Germline loops: CDR1 SGHTS, CDR2 YDEGEE. The CDR3 consists of 14 residues. Trimming shortened V by 3 bases and J by 6 bases, and 14 bases separated the two germline ends. CDR3 sequence reads: CASSSGEAMDTQYF. The CDR3 DNA reads TGTGCCAGCAGCTCAGGTGAGGCCATGGATACGCAGTATTTT.